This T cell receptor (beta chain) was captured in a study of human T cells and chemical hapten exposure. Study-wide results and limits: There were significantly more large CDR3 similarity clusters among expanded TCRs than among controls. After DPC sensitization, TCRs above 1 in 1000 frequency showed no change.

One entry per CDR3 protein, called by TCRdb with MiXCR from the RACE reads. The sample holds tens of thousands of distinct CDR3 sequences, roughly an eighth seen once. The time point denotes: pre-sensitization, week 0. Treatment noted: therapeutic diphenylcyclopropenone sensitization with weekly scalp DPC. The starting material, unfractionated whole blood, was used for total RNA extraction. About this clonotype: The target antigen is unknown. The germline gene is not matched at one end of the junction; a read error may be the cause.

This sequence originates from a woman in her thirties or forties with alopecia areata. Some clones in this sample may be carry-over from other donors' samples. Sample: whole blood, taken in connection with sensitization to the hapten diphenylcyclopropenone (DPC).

The CDR3 is CASSFVHF. CDR3 DNA sequence: TGTGCCAGCAGCTTCGTCCACTTC. The chain has TRBV7-2 and TRBJ2-7; D not certain. CDR1 and CDR2 from the germline V gene are SGHTA and FQGNSA. The CDR3 is made up of 8 amino acids.